This TCR beta chain was sequenced during a study of T cells in Graves' hyperthyroidism and ophthalmopathy. There are many counts of this clonotype. TCR beta CDR3 sequences were amplified from RNA transcripts. Initially, a first-round RT-PCR of the TCR CDR3 employed the HTBI primer set. TCRdb re-called the multiplex PCR reads with MiXCR, one entry per CDR3 protein. The data show roughly 290,000 distinct CDR3 sequences, roughly 15% seen once. Graves' hyperthyroidism was deemed stable absent ophthalmopathy progression within 18 months. V was clipped by 3 bases and J by 2 bases; unmatched bases: 4. Germline CDR1 DFQATT, CDR2 SNEGSKA (reference sequence). The length of the CDR3 is 16 residues.

The clonotype comes from a woman aged 40 to 50 with Graves' hyperthyroidism. The chain couples TRBV20-1 to TRBJ2-1; 13 bases fit TRBD2. Sequenced sample: blood. The CDR3, as DNA: TGCAGTGCTAGCAGGACTAGCGGGGGAGCCTACAATGAGCAGTTCTTC. Protein: CSASRTSGGAYNEQFF.